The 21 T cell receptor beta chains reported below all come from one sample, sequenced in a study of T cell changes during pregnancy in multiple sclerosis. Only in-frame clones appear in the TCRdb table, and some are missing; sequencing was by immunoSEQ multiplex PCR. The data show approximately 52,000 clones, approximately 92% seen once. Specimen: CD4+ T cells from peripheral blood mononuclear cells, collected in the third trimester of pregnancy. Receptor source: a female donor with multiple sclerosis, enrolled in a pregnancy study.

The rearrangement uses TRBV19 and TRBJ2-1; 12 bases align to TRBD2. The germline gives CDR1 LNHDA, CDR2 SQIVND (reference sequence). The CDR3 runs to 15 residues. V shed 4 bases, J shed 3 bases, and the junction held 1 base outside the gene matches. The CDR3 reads CASSTGLAGYNEQFF. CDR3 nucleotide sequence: TGTGCCAGTAGTACGGGACTAGCGGGCTACAATGAGCAGTTCTTC.

This CDR3 is CASSVNPPGTGGSDGYTF. In nucleotides, the CDR3 is TGTGCCAGCAGTGTAAATCCCCCCGGGACAGGGGGTTCGGATGGCTACACCTTC. The rearrangement joins TRBV2 to TRBJ1-2; 11 nucleotides agree with TRBD1. CDR3 length: 18 amino acids. With V trimmed by 4 bases and J by 6 bases, 16 bases remained unmatched. Germline-derived CDR1 and CDR2 are SNHLY and FYNNEI.

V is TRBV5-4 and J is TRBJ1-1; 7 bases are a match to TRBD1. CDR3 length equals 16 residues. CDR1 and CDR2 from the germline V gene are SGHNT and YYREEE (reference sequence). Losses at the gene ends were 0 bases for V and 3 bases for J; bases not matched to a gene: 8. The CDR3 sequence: CASSLVYRGRYTEAFF. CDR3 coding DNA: TGTGCCAGCAGCTTGGTATACAGGGGTAGATACACTGAAGCTTTCTTT.

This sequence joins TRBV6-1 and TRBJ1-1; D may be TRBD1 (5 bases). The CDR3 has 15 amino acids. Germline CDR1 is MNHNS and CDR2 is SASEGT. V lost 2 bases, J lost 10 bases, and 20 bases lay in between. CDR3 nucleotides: TGTGCCAGCAGTGAAAGAGTTGGAGGGGACCTGGGAGCTTTCTTT. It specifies CASSERVGGDLGAFF.

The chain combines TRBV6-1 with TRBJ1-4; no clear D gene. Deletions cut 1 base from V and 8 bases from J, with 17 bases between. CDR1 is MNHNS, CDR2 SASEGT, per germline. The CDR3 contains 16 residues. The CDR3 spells CASSEGTFSLGEKLFF. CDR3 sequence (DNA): TGTGCCAGCAGTGAAGGGACTTTCTCCCTGGGGGAAAAACTGTTTTTT.

CDR3 nucleotide sequence: TGTGCCAGCAGCACGGGACAGGACCCTGGCTACACCTTC. It is translated as CASSTGQDPGYTF. The chain employs TRBV7-3 and TRBJ1-2; 8 bases fit TRBD1. The CDR3 covers 13 residues. The junction had 6 bases not matched to a gene; V was cut back by 5 bases and J by 7 bases. Germline V CDR1 and CDR2: SGHTA, FQGTGA.

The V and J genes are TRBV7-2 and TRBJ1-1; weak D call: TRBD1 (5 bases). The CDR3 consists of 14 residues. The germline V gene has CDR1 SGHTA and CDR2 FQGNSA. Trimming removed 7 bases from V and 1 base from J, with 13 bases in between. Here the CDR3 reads CASTRGHANTEAFF. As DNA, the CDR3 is TGTGCCAGCACGAGAGGACACGCGAACACTGAAGCTTTCTTT.

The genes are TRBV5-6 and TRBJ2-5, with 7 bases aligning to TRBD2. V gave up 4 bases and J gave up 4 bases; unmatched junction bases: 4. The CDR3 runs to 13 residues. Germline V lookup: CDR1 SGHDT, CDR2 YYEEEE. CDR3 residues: CASSRLAGETQYF. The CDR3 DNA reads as TGTGCCAGCAGCCGTTTAGCGGGAGAGACCCAGTACTTC. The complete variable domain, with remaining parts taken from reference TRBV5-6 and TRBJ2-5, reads DAGVTQSPTHLIKTRGQQVTLRCSPKSGHDTVSWYQQALGQGPQFIFQYYEEEERQRGNFPDRFSGHQFPNYSSELNVNALLLGDSALYLCASSRLAGETQYFGPGTRLLVL.

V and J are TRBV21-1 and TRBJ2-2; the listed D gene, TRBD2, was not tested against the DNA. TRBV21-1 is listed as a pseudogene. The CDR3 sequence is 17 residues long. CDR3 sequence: CASSSQQREGDTGELFF. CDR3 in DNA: TGTGCCAGCAGCTCCCAGCAGCGGGAGGGGGACACCGGGGAGCTGTTTTTT.

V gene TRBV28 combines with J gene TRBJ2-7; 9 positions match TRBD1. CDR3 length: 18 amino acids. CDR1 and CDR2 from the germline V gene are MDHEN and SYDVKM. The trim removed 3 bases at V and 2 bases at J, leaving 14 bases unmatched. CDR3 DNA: TGTGCCAGCAGTTTCAATGTGGAGGCGACAGGGGGTACCTACGAGCAGTACTTC. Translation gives CASSFNVEATGGTYEQYF.

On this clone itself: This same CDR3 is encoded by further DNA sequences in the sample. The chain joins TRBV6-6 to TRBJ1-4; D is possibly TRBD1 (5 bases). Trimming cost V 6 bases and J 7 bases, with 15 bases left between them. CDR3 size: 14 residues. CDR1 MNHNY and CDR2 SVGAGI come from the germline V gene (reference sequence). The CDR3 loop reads CASSLQGSGEKLFF. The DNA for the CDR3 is TGTGCCAGCAGCCTGCAGGGTTCGGGTGAAAAACTGTTTTTT.

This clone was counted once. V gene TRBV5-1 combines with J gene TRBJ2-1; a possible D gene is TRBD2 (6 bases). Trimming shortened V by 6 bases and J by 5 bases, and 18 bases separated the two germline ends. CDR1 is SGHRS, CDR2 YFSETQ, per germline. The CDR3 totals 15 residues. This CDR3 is CASIAGRLWDNEQFF. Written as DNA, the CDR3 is TGCGCCAGCATCGCGGGGAGGTTGTGGGACAATGAGCAGTTCTTC. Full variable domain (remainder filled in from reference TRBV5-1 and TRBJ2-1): KAGVTQTPRYLIKTRGQQVTLSCSPISGHRSVSWYQQTPGQGLQFLFEYFSETQRNKGNFPGRFSGRQFSNSRSEMNVSTLELGDSALYLCASIAGRLWDNEQFFGPGTRLTVL.

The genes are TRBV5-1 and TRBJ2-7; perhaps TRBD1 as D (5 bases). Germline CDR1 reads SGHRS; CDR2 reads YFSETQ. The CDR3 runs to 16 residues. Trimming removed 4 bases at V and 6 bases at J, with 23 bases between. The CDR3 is CASSLALGSGLGEQYF. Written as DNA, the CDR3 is TGCGCCAGCAGCCTGGCCCTCGGCTCAGGGCTCGGCGAGCAGTACTTC. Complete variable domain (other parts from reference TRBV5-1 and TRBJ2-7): KAGVTQTPRYLIKTRGQQVTLSCSPISGHRSVSWYQQTPGQGLQFLFEYFSETQRNKGNFPGRFSGRQFSNSRSEMNVSTLELGDSALYLCASSLALGSGLGEQYFGPGTRLTVT.

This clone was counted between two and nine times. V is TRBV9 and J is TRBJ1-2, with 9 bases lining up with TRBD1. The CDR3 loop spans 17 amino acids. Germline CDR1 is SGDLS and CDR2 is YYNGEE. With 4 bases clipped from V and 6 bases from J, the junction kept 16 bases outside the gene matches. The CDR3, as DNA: TGTGCCAGCAGCCCACCTCTGGGGGACAGGGTCCGACATGGCTACACCTTC. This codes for CASSPPLGDRVRHGYTF.

The CDR3 protein is CASILSSGRVNEQFF. CDR3 in DNA: TGCGCCAGCATCCTATCTAGCGGGAGAGTCAATGAGCAGTTCTTC. V gene TRBV5-1 combines with J gene TRBJ2-1, with 10 bases matching TRBD2. The germline gives CDR1 SGHRS, CDR2 YFSETQ. The CDR3 spans 15 residues. The V and J ends lost 6 bases and 6 bases, in that order; junction bases with no gene match: 9. The variable domain in full, completed from reference TRBV5-1 and TRBJ2-1, reads KAGVTQTPRYLIKTRGQQVTLSCSPISGHRSVSWYQQTPGQGLQFLFEYFSETQRNKGNFPGRFSGRQFSNSRSEMNVSTLELGDSALYLCASILSSGRVNEQFFGPGTRLTVL.

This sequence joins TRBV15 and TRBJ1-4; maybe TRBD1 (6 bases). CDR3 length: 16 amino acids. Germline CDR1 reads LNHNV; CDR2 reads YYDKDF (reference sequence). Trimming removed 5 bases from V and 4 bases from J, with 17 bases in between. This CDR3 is CATSSPKDRNNEKLFF. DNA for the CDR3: TGTGCCACCAGCTCCCCGAAGGACAGAAATAATGAAAAACTGTTTTTT.

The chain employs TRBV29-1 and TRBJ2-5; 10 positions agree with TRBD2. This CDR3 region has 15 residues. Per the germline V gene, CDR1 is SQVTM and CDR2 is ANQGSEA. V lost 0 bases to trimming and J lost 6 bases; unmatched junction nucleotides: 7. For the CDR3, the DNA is TGCAGCGTTGAAGAGGTAGGACTAGCGGCCAAGACCCAGTACTTC. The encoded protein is CSVEEVGLAAKTQYF.

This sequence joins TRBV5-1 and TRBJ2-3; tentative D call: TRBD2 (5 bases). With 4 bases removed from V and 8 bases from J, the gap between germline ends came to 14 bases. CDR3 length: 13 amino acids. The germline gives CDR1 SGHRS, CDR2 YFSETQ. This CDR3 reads CASSPSGLTTQYF. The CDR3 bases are TGCGCCAGCAGCCCCTCCGGACTGACTACGCAGTATTTT.

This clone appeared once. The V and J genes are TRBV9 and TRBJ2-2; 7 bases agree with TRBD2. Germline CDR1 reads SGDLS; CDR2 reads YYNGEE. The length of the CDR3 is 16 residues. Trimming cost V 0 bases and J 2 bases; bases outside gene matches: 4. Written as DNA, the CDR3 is TGTGCCAGCAGCGTAGCCGGGACTACTAACACCGGGGAGCTGTTTTTT. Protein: CASSVAGTTNTGELFF.

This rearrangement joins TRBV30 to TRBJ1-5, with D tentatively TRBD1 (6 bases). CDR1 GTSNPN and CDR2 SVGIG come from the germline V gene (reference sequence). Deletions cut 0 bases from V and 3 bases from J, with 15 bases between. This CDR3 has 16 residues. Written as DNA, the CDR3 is TGTGCCTGGAGTGTTTGGACAGAGGGAAACAATCAGCCCCAGCATTTT. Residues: CAWSVWTEGNNQPQHF.

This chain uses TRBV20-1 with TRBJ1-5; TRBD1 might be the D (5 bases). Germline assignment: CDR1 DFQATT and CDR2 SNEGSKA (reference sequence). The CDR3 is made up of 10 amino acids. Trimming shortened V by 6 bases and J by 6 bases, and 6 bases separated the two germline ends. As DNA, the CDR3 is TGCAGTGCGGGGGGTCAGCCCCAGCATTTT. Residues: CSAGGQPQHF.